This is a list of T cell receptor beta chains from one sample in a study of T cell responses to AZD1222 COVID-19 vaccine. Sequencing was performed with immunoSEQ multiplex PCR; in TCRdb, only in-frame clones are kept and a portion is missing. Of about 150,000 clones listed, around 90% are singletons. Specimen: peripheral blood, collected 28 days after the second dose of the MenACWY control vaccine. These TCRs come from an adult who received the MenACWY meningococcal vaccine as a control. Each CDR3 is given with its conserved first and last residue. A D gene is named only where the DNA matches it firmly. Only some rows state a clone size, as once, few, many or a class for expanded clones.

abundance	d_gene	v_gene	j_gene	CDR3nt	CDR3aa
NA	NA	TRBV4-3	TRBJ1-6	TGCGCCAGCAGCCAAGGTCAGGGTTCACCCCTCCACTTT	CASSQGQGSPLHF
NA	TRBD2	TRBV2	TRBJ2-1	TGTGCCAGCAGCGGGACTAGCCGGTACAATGAGCAGTTCTTC	CASSGTSRYNEQFF
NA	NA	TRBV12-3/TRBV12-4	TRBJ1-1	TGTGCCAGCAGTTACAGCCTGAACACTGAAGCTTTCTTT	CASSYSLNTEAFF
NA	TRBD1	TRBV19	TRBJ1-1	TGTGCCAGTAGCAGGGACAGGTCCAAAAACACTGAAGCTTTCTTT	CASSRDRSKNTEAFF
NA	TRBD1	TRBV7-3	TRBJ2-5	TGTGCCAGCAGCTCACGGACAGGGCAAGAGACCCAGTACTTC	CASSSRTGQETQYF
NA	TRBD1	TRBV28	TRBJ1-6	TGTGCCAGCAGCCGGACAGGGGCATTTTATAATTCACCCCTCCACTTT	CASSRTGAFYNSPLHF
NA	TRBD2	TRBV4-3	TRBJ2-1	TGCGCCAGCAGCCAAGGTTGGACTAGCGGCTACAATGAGCAGTTCTTC	CASSQGWTSGYNEQFF
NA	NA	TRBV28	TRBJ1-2	TGTGCCAGCATCTCAGGGTCGAACTATGGCTACACCTTC	CASISGSNYGYTF
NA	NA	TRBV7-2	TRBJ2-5	TGTGCCAGCAGCTTAGCCTGGAGGGGAGAGACCCAGTACTTC	CASSLAWRGETQYF
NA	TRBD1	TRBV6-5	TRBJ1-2	TGTGCCAGCAGTAGGAAAGACAGGGGATATGGCTACACCTTC	CASSRKDRGYGYTF
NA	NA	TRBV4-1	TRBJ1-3	TGCGCCAGCAGCCAAGATACCAGAAACACCATATATTTT	CASSQDTRNTIYF
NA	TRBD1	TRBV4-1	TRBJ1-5	TGCGCCAGCAGCCAAGATGACAGGGGTGAGCAGCCCCAGCATTTT	CASSQDDRGEQPQHF
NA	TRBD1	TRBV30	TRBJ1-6	TGTGCCTGGAACACAGACAGGGGTCTATCACCCCTCCACTTT	CAWNTDRGLSPLHF
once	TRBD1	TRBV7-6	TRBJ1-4	TGTGCCTGGGGACAGAGGAATGAAAAACTGTTTTTT	CAWGQRNEKLFF
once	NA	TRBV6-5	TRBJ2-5	TGTGCCAGCAGTTCGGGGAGGACCCAGTACTTC	CASSSGRTQYF
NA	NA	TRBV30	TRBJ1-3	TGTGCCTGGGCGGCGGGGACCTCTGGAAACACCATATATTTT	CAWAAGTSGNTIYF
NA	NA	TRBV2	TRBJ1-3	TGTGCCAGCAGTTCCGACGGAACCTCTGGAAACACCATATATTTT	CASSSDGTSGNTIYF
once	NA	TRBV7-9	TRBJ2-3	TGTGCCAGCAGCGCGCGGACGGCCGGGGATACGCAGTATTTT	CASSARTAGDTQYF
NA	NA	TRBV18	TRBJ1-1	TGTGCCAGCTCACCACGGGGGATGAACACTGAAGCTTTCTTT	CASSPRGMNTEAFF
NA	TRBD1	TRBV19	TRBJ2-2	TGTGCCAGTAGACCGGGACAGGGTAACGGGGAGCTGTTTTTT	CASRPGQGNGELFF
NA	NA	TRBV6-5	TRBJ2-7	TGTGCCAGCAGTTACTCGGCCTACGAGCAGTACTTC	CASSYSAYEQYF
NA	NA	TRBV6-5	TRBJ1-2	TGTGCCAGCAGTTACGATATTCCGGATACTCCCTATGGCTACACCTTC	CASSYDIPDTPYGYTF
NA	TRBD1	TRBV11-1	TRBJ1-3	TGTGCCAGCAGCTTCGACAGGGACTCTGGAAACACCATATATTTT	CASSFDRDSGNTIYF
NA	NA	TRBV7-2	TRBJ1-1	TGTGCCAGCAGCTTAGTACGGAATGAAGCTTTCTTT	CASSLVRNEAFF
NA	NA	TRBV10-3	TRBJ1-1	TGTGCCACCTCGAACCGGAACACTGAAGCTTTCTTT	CATSNRNTEAFF
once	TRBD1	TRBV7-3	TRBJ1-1	TGTGCCAGCAGCCCTCAGGGGGATGGCACTGAAGCTTTCTTT	CASSPQGDGTEAFF
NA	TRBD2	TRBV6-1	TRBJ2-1	TGTGCCAGCCGGGACTACTCCTACAATGAGCAGTTCTTC	CASRDYSYNEQFF
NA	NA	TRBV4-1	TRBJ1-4	TGCGCCAGCAGCCAGCGACTTCTTAGGTTACAGGAAAAACTGTTTTTT	CASSQRLLRLQEKLFF
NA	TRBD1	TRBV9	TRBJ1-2	TGTGCCAGCAGCGTAGGGGACAGGGATTCTTTTGGCTACACCTTC	CASSVGDRDSFGYTF
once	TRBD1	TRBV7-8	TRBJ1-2	TGTGCCAGCAGCGCGGACAGGGGGCGCGAAATCTATGGCTACACCTTC	CASSADRGREIYGYTF
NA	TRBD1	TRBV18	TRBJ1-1	TGTGCCAGCTCACCATCCCCCGACAGGGGAAACACTGAAGCTTTCTTT	CASSPSPDRGNTEAFF
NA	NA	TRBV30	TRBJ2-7	TGTGCCTGGAGCCAGGCCGGGACGTCAAGCTCCTACGAGCAGTACTTC	CAWSQAGTSSSYEQYF
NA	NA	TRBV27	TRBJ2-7	TGTGCCAGCAGTTTTGAGGGGAGCTCCTACGAGCAGTACTTC	CASSFEGSSYEQYF
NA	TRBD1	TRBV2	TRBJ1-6	TGTGCCAGCAAGGGACAGGCAGGTTCACCCCTCCACTTT	CASKGQAGSPLHF
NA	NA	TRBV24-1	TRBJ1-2	TGTGCCACCAGTGAGTCTGACTATGGCTACACCTTC	CATSESDYGYTF
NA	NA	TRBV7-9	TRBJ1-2	TGTGCCAGCAGCTTAGATTACTCGGACTACACCTTC	CASSLDYSDYTF
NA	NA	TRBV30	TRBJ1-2	TGTGCCTGGAGGGTTTCAGGGGATTATGGCTACACCTTC	CAWRVSGDYGYTF
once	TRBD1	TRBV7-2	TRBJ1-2	TGTGCCAGCAGCCGGGCTCATGGGACAGCAGATGGCTACACCTTC	CASSRAHGTADGYTF
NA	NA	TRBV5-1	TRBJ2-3	TGCGCCAGCAGCTTGGTTCAGGGGAACACAGATACGCAGTATTTT	CASSLVQGNTDTQYF
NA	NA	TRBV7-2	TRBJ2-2	TGTGCCAGCAGCTTAAGTCCAGGCGGCGCCGGGGAGCTGTTTTTT	CASSLSPGGAGELFF
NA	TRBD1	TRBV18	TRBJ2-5	TGTGCCAGCCGGACAGGAACCCAAGAGACCCAGTACTTC	CASRTGTQETQYF
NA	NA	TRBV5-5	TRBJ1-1	TGTGCCAGCAGCTTGTGGGGGAACACTGAAGCTTTCTTT	CASSLWGNTEAFF
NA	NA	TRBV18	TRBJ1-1	TGTGCCAGCTCACGACAAGGGGTGCACACTGAAGCTTTCTTT	CASSRQGVHTEAFF
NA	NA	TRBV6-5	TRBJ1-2	TGTGCCAGCAGTCATCTCGGGGGGGCCGGCGGCTACACCTTC	CASSHLGGAGGYTF
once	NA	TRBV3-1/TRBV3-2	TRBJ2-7	TGTGCCAGCAGCCAAGTGATAGGACAGCTCTACGAGCAGTACTTC	CASSQVIGQLYEQYF
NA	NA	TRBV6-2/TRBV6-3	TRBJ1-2	TGTGCCAGCAGTTACTCGCGGTCAGCAGCTAACTATGGCTACACCTTC	CASSYSRSAANYGYTF
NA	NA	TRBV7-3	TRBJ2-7	TGTGCCAGCAGCTTAAGAGGGGGTACCTCCTACGAGCAGTACTTC	CASSLRGGTSYEQYF
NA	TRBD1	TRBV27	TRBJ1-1	TGTGCCAGCAGTTTCCGACAGGGGTTGAATCAAAATGAAGCTTTCTTT	CASSFRQGLNQNEAFF